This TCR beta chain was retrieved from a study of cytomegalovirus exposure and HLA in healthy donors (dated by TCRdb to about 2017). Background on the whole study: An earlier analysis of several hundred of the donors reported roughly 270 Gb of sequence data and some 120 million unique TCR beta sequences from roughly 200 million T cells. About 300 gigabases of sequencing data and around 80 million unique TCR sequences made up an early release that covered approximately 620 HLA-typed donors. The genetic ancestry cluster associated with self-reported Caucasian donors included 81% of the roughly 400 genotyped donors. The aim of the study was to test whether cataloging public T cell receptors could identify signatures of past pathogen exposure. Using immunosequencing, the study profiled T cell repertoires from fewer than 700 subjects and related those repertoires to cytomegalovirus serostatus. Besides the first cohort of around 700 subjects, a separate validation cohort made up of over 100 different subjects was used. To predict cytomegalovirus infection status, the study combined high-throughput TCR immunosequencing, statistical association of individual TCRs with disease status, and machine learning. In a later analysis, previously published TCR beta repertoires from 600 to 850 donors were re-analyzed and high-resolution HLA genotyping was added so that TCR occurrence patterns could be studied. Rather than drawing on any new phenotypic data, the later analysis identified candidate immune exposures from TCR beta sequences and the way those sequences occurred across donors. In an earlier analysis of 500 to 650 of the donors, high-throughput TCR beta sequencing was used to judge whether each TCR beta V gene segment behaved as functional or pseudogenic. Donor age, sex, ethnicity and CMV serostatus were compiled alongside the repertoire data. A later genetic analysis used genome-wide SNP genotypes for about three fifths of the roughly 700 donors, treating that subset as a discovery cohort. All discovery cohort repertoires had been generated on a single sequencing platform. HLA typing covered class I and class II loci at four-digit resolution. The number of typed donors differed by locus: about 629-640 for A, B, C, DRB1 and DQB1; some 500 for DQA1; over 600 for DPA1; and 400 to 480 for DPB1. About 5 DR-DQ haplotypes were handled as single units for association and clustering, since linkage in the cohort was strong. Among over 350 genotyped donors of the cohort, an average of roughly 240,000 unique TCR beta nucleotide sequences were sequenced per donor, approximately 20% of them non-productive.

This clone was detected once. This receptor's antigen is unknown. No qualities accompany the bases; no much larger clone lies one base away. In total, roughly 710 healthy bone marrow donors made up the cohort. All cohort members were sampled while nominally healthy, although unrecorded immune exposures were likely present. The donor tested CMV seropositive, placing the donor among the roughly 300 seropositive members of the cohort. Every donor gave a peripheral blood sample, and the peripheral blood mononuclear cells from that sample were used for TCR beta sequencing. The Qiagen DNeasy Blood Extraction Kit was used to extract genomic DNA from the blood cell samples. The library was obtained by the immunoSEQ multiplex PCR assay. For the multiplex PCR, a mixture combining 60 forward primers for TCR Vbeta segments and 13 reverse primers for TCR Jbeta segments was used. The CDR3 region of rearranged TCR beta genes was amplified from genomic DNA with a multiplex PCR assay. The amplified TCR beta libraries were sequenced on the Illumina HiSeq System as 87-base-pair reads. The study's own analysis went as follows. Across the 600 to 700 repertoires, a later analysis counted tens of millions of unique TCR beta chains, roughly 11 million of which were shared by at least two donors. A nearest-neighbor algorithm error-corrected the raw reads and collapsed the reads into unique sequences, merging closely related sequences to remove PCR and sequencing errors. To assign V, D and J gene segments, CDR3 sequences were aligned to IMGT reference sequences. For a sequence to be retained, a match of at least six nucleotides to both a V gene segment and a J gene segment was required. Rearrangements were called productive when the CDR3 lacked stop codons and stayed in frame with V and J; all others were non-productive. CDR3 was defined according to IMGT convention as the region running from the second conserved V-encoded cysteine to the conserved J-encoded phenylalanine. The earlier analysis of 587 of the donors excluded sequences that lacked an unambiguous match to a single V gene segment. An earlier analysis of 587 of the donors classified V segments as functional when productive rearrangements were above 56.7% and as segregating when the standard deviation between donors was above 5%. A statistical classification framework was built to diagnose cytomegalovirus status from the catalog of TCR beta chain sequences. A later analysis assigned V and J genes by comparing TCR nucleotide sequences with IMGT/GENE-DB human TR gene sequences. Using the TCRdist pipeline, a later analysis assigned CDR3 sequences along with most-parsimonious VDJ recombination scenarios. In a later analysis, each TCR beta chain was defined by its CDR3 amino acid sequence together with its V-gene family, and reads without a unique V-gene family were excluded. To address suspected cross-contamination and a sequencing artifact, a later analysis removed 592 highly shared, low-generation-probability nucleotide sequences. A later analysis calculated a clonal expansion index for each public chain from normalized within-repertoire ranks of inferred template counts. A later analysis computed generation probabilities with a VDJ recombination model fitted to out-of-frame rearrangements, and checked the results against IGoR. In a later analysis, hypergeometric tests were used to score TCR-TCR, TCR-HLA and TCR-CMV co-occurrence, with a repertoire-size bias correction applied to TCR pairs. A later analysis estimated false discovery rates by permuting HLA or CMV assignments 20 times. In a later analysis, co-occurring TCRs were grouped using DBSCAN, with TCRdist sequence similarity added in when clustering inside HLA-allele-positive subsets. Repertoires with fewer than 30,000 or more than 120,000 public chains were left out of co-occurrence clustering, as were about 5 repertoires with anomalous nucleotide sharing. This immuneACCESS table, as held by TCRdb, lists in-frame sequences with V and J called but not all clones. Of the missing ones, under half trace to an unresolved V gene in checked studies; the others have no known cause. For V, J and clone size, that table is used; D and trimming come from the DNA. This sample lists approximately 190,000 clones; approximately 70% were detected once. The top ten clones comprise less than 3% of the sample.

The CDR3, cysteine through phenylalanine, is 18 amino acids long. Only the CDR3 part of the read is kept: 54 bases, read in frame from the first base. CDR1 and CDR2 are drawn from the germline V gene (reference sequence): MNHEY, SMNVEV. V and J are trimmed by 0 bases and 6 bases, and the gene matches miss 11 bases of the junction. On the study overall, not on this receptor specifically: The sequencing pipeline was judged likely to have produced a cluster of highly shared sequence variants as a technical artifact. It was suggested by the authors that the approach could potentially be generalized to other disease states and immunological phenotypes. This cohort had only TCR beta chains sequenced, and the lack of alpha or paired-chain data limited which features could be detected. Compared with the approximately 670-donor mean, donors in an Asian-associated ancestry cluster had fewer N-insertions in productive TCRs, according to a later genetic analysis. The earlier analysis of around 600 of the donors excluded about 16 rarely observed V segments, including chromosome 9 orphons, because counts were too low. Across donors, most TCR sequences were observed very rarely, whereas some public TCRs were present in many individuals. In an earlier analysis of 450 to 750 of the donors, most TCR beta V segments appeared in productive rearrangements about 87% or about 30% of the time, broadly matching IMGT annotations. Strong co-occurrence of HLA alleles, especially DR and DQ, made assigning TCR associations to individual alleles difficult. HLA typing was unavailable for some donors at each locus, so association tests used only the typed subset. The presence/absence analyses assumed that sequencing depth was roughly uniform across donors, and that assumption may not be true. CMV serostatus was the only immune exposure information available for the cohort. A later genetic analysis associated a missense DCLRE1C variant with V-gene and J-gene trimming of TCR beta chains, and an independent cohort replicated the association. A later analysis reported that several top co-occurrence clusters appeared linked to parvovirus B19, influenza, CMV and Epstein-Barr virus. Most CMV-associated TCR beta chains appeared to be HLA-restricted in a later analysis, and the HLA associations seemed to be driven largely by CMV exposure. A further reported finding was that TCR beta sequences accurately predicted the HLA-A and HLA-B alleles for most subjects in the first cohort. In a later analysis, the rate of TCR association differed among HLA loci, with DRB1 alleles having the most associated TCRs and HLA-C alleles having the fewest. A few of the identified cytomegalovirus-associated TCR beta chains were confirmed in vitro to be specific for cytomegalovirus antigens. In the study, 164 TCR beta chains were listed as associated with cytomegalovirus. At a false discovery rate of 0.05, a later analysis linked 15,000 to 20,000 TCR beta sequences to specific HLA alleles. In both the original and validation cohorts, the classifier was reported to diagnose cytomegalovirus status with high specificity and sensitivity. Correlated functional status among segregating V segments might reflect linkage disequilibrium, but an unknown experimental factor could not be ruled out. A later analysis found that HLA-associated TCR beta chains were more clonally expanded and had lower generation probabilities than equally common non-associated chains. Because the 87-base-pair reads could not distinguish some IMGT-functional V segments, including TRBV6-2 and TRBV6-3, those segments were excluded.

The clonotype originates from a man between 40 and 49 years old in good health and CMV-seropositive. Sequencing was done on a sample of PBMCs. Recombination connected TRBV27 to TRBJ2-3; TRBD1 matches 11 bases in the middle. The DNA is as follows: TGTGCCAGCAGTTTATCGCCAAAGGGACAGGGGGGGTTGGATACGCAGTATTTT. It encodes CASSLSPKGQGGLDTQYF.